This paragraph covers one T cell receptor (beta chain) sequence. Antigen specificity is unknown. Treatment here: approximately 9-day PBMC culture with coronavirus spike peptide pools or control peptides (ViraFEST assay). Expansion of antigen-specific T cells with peptide pools by ViraFEST preceded sequencing of TCRs. Negative selection isolated the CD4+ T cells once the cells had been cultured for around 11 days. Cultured CD4+ T cell DNA underwent sequencing with the Oncomine TCR Beta short-read assay. TCRdb called the PCR reads again in MiXCR, with one record for every CDR3 protein. Here the sample spans some 13,000 distinct CDR3 sequences, roughly 60% being singletons. The source of the sample is a study of vaccination and CD4 T cells after COVID-19. Overall study context: With a range of 35 to 161, the median interval from diagnosis to drawing post-COVID samples was 100 to 110 days.

The sequence was obtained from a human donor who had recovered from COVID-19. Material: CD4+ T cells from blood, cultured in vitro.

The CDR3 is CASSVLVNAEAFF. DNA for the CDR3: TGTGCCAGCAGTGTTCTGGTAAACGCTGAAGCTTTCTTT. This sequence joins TRBV2 and TRBJ1-1; unclear D gene. The CDR3 sequence is 13 residues long. With 4 bases removed from V and 6 bases from J, the gap between germline ends came to 12 bases. CDR1 is SNHLY and CDR2 is FYNNEI in the germline V gene.